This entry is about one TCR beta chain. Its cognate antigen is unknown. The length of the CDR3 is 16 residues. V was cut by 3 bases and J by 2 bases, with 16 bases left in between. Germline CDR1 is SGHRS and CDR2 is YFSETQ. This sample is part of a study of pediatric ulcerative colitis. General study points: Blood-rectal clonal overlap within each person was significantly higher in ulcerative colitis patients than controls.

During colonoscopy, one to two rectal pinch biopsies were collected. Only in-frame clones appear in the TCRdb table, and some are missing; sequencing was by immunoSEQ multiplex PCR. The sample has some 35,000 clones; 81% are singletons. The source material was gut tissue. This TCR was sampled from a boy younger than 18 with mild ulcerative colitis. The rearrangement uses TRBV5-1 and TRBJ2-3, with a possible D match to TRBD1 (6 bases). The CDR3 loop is CASSSTGLQFTDTQYF. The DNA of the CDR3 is TGCGCCAGCAGCTCGACAGGCCTCCAATTCACAGATACGCAGTATTTT.